This is a list of T cell receptor beta chains from one sample in a study of T cells in Graves' hyperthyroidism and ophthalmopathy. In TCRdb, the multiplex PCR reads were re-called with MiXCR into one record per CDR3 protein. The table includes about 610,000 distinct CDR3 sequences, approximately 14% detected once. Input material: blood. The receptors were gathered from a woman aged 40 to 50 with Graves' ophthalmopathy. The CDR3 runs from the conserved cysteine through the conserved F or W. A D gene is named only where the DNA matches it firmly. Clone size is not always given. Where it is, it says once, few, many or a class for expanded clones.

clone_size j_call d_call v_call cdr3_aa cdr3_nt
many TRBJ2-7 . TRBV20-1 CSARWQEVYEQYF TGCAGTGCTAGATGGCAGGAGGTCTACGAGCAGTACTTC
many TRBJ2-7 . TRBV30 CAGRRSYEQYF TGTGCGGGCAGGCGTTCCTACGAGCAGTACTTC
many TRBJ2-2 . TRBV12-3/TRBV12-4 CASSSTTTGELFF TGTGCCAGCAGTTCCACCACCACCGGGGAGCTGTTTTTT
many TRBJ2-5 . TRBV12-3/TRBV12-4 CASTDTNQETQYF TGTGCCAGCACCGACACGAACCAAGAGACCCAGTACTTC
. TRBJ1-1 . TRBV29-1 CSVDLDLMNTEAFF TGCAGCGTTGATTTGGATCTAATGAACACTGAAGCTTTCTTT
. TRBJ2-5 TRBD2 TRBV12-3/TRBV12-4 CASSSRAGGPRETQYF TGTGCCAGCAGTTCTCGAGCGGGAGGGCCGAGAGAGACCCAGTACTTC
. TRBJ2-3 . TRBV6-2/TRBV6-3 CASSSLASHTDTQYF TGTGCCAGCTCCTCTCTTGCATCACACACAGATACGCAGTATTTT
many TRBJ2-2 . TRBV10-3 CAIRDGDTGELFF TGTGCCATCAGGGACGGAGACACCGGGGAGCTGTTTTTT
. TRBJ1-5 TRBD1 TRBV6-2/TRBV6-3 CASSLTGGTFPNNQPQHF TGTGCCAGCAGTTTAACAGGGGGCACTTTCCCGAACAATCAGCCCCAGCATTTT
many TRBJ2-5 . TRBV12-3/TRBV12-4 CASSLAPGQETQYF TGTGCCAGCAGTTTAGCCCCGGGTCAAGAGACCCAGTACTTC
many TRBJ1-5 TRBD1 TRBV7-8 CASSLGQGTGQPQHF TGTGCCAGCAGCTTGGGACAGGGGACGGGTCAGCCCCAGCATTTT
. TRBJ2-5 TRBD2 TRBV24-1 CATSDFRQRGTSETQYF TGTGCCACCAGTGATTTCCGGCAGCGGGGGACTTCTGAGACCCAGTACTTC
few TRBJ2-2 . TRBV4-1 CASSQVRARNTGELFF TGCGCCAGCAGCCAAGTCAGGGCCCGTAACACCGGGGAGCTGTTTTTT
many TRBJ1-2 TRBD1 TRBV24-1 CATSDGTGLRGYTF TGTGCCACCAGTGATGGGACAGGGCTAAGAGGCTACACCTTC
many TRBJ2-7 . TRBV4-3 CASSQDTGYYEQYF TGCGCCAGCAGCCAAGATACAGGGTACTACGAGCAGTACTTC
many TRBJ2-6 TRBD1 TRBV2 CASSGGQGFGANVLTF TGTGCCAGCAGCGGGGGACAGGGCTTTGGGGCCAACGTCCTGACTTTC
. TRBJ2-2 TRBD2 TRBV2 CASKLAGGHPLTGELFF TGTGCCAGCAAACTAGCGGGAGGTCATCCCCTCACCGGGGAGCTGTTTTTT
. TRBJ1-3 . TRBV5-1 CASSLGDPWGNTIYF TGCGCCAGCAGCTTGGGGGACCCTTGGGGAAACACCATATATTTT
many TRBJ1-1 . TRBV6-2/TRBV6-3 CASSYGVGGMGAEAFF TGTGCCAGCAGTTACGGCGTGGGGGGCATGGGGGCTGAAGCTTTCTTT
. TRBJ2-3 . TRBV27 CASSPLLADTQYF TGTGCCAGCAGTCCCCTACTAGCAGATACGCAGTATTTT
many TRBJ1-1 TRBD1 TRBV12-5 CASGLVGQGGTEAFF TGTGCTAGTGGTTTGGTAGGACAGGGAGGGACTGAAGCTTTCTTT
many TRBJ1-2 . TRBV20-1 CSAIRGAYGYTF TGCAGTGCTATAAGGGGGGCCTATGGCTACACCTTC
many TRBJ1-1 . TRBV20-1 CSARDPGTRNTEAFF TGCAGTGCTAGAGACCCCGGGACAAGGAACACTGAAGCTTTCTTT
many TRBJ2-2 . TRBV11-1 CASSLTGGGYTGELFF TGTGCCAGCAGCTTAACGGGGGGCGGGTACACCGGGGAGCTGTTTTTT
many TRBJ1-1 . TRBV19 CASSGMRNTEAFF TGTGCCAGTAGTGGCATGAGGAACACTGAAGCTTTCTTT
many TRBJ1-1 . TRBV28 CASRPGGARVEAFF TGTGCCAGCAGACCCGGGGGGGCCCGCGTTGAAGCTTTCTTT
many TRBJ1-1 . TRBV29-1 CSGQMNTEAFF TGCAGCGGTCAGATGAACACTGAAGCTTTCTTT
many TRBJ2-4 TRBD2 TRBV28 CASSISGRAKQDQYF TGTGCCAGCAGTATTAGCGGGAGGGCCAAGCAGGATCAGTACTTC
. TRBJ2-2 . TRBV20-1 CSASPRRQMNTGELFF TGCAGTGCTAGTCCAAGACGCCAAATGAACACCGGGGAGCTGTTTTTT
many TRBJ2-7 TRBD1 TRBV5-1 CASSPGQGKDEQYF TGCGCCAGCAGCCCTGGACAGGGTAAAGACGAGCAGTACTTC
. TRBJ1-4 . TRBV15 CATSRDYTEKLFF TGTGCCACCAGCAGAGATTACACGGAAAAACTGTTTTTT
many TRBJ1-5 TRBD1 TRBV27 CASSLRGRGQPQHF TGTGCCAGCAGTTTAAGGGGGCGAGGTCAGCCCCAGCATTTT
. TRBJ2-7 . TRBV28 CASSLRAGTSYEQYF TGTGCCAGCAGTTTAAGGGCAGGCACCTCCTACGAGCAGTACTTC
few TRBJ2-5 . TRBV5-1 CASSLANGRARGETQYF TGCGCCAGCAGCTTGGCCAACGGCAGGGCCCGGGGAGAGACCCAGTACTTC
many TRBJ2-2 . TRBV19 CASSVTGTGELFF TGTGCCAGTAGTGTCACAGGAACCGGGGAGCTGTTTTTT
many TRBJ2-7 . TRBV6-1 CASSLSGGIYEQYF TGTGCCAGCAGTCTCTCAGGAGGCATCTACGAGCAGTACTTC
many TRBJ2-7 . TRBV19 CASSITGATYEQYF TGTGCCAGTAGTATTACGGGGGCCACCTACGAGCAGTACTTC
many TRBJ2-5 TRBD2 TRBV12-3/TRBV12-4 CASSQREIQETQYF TGTGCCAGCTCCCAGCGGGAGATCCAAGAGACCCAGTACTTC
many TRBJ2-7 TRBD1 TRBV12-3/TRBV12-4 CASTIQGAYEQYF TGTGCCAGCACCATACAGGGGGCCTACGAGCAGTACTTC
many TRBJ2-7 . TRBV7-2 CASSLSGIASYEQYF TGTGCCAGCAGCTTGTCGGGGATCGCCTCCTACGAGCAGTACTTC
. TRBJ1-2 TRBD1 TRBV7-9 CASSLTGTGKKIVF TGTGCCAGCAGCTTGACGGGGACAGGGAAAAAGATTGTCTTC
. TRBJ1-3 . TRBV12-3/TRBV12-4 CASSFHLSGNTIYF TGTGCCAGCAGTTTTCATCTCTCTGGAAACACCATATATTTT
many TRBJ1-1 TRBD1 TRBV3-1 CASSLSGGMNTEAFF TGTGCCAGCAGCCTCTCAGGGGGCATGAACACTGAAGCTTTCTTT
many TRBJ1-1 . TRBV30 CAWSPGQPEAFF TGTGCCTGGAGTCCCGGACAGCCAGAAGCTTTCTTT
. TRBJ1-1 . TRBV28 CASSRSGTHTEAFF TGTGCCAGCAGTCGGAGTGGGACCCACACTGAAGCTTTCTTT
many TRBJ1-1 . TRBV12-3/TRBV12-4 CASIKGLTGAFF TGTGCCAGCATCAAAGGGTTAACAGGAGCTTTCTTT
many TRBJ2-5 . TRBV5-1 CASSLSSTTGVETQYF TGCGCCAGCAGCTTGAGTTCGACCACGGGGGTCGAGACCCAGTACTTC
many TRBJ1-2 . TRBV12-3/TRBV12-4 CAIGGAGLRGYTF TGTGCCATCGGAGGGGCAGGCTTGAGGGGCTACACCTTC
many TRBJ2-7 . TRBV7-2 CASSLLDSLAYEQYF TGTGCCAGCAGCCTACTAGACAGTCTGGCCTACGAGCAGTACTTC
many TRBJ1-5 . TRBV29-1 CSAAGPSPDQPQHF TGCAGCGCCGCGGGCCCTTCCCCCGATCAGCCCCAGCATTTT
many TRBJ1-1 . TRBV24-1 CATSEGARGEAFF TGTGCCACCAGTGAGGGGGCCAGGGGTGAAGCTTTCTTT
many TRBJ1-5 . TRBV29-1 CSVELVVGQPQHF TGCAGCGTTGAACTGGTAGTCGGTCAGCCCCAGCATTTT
many TRBJ2-7 TRBD1 TRBV7-2 CASRPTGGSYEQYF TGTGCCAGCAGACCGACAGGGGGCTCCTACGAGCAGTACTTC